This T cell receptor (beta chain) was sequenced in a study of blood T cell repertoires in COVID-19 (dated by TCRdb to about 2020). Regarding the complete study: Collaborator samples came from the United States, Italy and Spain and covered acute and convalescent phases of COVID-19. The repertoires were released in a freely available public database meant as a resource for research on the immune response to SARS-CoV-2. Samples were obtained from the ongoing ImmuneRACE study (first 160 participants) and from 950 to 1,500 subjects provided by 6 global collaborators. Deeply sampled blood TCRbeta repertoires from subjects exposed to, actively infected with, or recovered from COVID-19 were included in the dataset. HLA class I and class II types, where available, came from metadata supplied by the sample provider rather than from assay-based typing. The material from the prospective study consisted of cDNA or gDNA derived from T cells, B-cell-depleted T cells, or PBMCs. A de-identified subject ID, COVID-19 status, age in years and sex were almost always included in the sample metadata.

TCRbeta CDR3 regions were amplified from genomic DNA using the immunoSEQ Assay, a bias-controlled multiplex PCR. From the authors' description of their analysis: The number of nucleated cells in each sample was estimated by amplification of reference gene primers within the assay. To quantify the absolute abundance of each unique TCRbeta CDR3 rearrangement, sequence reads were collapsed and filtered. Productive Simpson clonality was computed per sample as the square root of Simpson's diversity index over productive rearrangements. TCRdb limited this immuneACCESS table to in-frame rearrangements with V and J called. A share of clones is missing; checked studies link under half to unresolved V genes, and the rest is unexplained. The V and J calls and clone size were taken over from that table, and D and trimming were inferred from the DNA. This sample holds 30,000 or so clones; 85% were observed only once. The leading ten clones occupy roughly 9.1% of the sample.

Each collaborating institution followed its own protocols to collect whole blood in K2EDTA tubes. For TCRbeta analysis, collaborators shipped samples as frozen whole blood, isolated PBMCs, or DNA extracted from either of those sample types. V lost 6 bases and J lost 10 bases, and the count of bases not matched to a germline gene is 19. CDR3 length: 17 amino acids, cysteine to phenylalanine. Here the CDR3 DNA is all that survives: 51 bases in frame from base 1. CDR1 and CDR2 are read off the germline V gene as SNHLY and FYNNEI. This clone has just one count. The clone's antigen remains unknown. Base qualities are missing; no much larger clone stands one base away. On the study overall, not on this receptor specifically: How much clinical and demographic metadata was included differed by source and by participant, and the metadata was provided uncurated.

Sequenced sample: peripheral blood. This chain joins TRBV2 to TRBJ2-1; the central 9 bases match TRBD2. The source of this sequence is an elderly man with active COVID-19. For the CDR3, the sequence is CASRPLGGRGGAEEQFF. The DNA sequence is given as TGTGCCAGCAGGCCACTTGGCGGGCGGGGGGGCGCAGAGGAGCAGTTCTTC.